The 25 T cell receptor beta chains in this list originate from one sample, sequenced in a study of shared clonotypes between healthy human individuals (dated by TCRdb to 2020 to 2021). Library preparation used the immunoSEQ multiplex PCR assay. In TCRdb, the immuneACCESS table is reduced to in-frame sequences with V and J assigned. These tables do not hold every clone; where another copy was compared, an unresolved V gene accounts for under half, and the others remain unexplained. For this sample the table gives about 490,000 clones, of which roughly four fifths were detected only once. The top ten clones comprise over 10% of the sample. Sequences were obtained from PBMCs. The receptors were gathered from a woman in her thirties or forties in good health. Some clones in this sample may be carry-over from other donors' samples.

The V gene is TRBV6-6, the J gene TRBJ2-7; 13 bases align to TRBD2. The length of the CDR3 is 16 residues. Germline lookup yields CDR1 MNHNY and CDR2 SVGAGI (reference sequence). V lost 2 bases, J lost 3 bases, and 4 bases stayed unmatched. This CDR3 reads CASSYGTSGKLYEQYF. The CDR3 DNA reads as TGTGCCAGCAGTTACGGGACTAGCGGGAAGCTCTACGAGCAGTACTTC.

The CDR3 loop reads CASSFQAAGGYFGSTDTQYF. The CDR3 DNA reads as TGTGCCAGCAGTTTTCAGGCCGCGGGGGGATATTTTGGGAGCACAGATACGCAGTATTTT. The chain uses TRBV28 and TRBJ2-3; 8 bases are shared with TRBD2. The V and J ends lost 3 bases and 0 bases, in that order; junction bases with no gene match: 17. The CDR3 is 20 residues long. Germline V gene sequence: CDR1 MDHEN, CDR2 SYDVKM.

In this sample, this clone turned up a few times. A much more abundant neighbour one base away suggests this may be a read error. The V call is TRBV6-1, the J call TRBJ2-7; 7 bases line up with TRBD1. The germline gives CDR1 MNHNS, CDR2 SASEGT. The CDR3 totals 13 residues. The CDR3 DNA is TGTACCAGCGAGGGGGCACGGTCCTACGAGCAGTACTTC. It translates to CTSEGARSYEQYF.

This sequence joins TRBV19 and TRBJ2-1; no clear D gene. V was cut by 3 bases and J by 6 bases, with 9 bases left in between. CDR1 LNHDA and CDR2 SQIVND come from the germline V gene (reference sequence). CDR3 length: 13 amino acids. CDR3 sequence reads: CASSIGPSNEQFF. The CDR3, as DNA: TGTGCCAGTAGTATCGGACCGAGCAATGAGCAGTTCTTC.

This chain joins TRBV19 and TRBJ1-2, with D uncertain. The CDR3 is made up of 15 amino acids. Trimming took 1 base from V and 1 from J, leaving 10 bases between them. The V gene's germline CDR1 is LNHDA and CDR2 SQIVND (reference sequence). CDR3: CASSIGQLFNYGYTF. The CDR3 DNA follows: TGTGCCAGTAGTATAGGCCAGCTATTTAACTATGGCTACACCTTC.

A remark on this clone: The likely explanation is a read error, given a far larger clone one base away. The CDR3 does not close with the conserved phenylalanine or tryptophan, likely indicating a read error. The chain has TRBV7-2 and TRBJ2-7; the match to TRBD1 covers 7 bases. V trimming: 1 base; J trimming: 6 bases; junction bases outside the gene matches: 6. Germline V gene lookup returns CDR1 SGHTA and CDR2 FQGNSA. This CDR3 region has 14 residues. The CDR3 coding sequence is TGTGCCAGCAGCTTAGACAGGGGAGCCGGCGAGCAGTACCTC. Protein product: CASSLDRGAGEQYL.

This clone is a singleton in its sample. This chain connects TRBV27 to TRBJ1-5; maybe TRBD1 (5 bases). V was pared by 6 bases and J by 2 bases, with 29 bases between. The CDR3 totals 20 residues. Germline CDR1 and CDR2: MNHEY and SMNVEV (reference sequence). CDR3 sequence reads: CASRGQRGITGYMGNQPQHF. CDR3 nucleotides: TGTGCCAGCAGGGGTCAAAGGGGTATCACGGGGTATATGGGCAATCAGCCCCAGCATTTT.

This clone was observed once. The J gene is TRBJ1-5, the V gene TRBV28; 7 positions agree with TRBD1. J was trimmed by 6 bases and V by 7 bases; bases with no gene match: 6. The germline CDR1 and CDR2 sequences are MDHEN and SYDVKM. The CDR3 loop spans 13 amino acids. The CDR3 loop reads CASMTKGAQPQHF. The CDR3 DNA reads TGTGCCAGCATGACTAAGGGGGCTCAGCCCCAGCATTTT.

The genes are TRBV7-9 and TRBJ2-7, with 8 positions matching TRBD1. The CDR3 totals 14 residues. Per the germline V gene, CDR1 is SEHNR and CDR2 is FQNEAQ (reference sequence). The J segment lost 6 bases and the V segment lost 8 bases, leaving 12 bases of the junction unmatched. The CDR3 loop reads CASGPRQGSGEQYF. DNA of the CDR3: TGTGCCAGCGGCCCAAGACAGGGGTCGGGCGAGCAGTACTTC.

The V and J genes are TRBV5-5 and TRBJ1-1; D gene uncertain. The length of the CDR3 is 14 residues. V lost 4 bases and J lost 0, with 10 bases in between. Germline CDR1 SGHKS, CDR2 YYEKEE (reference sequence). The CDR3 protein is CASSVGRLNTEAFF. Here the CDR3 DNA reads TGTGCCAGCAGCGTAGGAAGATTGAACACTGAAGCTTTCTTT.

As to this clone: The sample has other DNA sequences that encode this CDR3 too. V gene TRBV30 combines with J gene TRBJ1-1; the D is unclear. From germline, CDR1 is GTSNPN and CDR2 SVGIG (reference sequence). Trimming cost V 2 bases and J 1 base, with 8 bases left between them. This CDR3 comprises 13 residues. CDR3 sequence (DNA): TGTGCCTGGAGTCGGACGCAGAACACTGAAGCTTTCTTT. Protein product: CAWSRTQNTEAFF.

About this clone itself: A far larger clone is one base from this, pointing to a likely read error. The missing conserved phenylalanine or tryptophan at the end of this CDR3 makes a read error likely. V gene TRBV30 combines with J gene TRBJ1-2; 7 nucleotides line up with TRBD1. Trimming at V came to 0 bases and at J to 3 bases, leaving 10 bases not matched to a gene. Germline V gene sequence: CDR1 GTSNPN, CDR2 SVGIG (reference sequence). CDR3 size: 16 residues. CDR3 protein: CAWSVNPQGTHYGYTI. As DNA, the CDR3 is TGTGCCTGGAGTGTCAACCCACAGGGGACTCACTATGGCTACACCATC.

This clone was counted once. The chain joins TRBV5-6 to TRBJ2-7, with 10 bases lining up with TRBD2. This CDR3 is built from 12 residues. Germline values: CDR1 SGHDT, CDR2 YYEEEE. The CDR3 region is CASSLRLAGVKV. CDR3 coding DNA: TGTGCCAGCAGCTTGAGGCTAGCGGGAGTTAAGGTC.

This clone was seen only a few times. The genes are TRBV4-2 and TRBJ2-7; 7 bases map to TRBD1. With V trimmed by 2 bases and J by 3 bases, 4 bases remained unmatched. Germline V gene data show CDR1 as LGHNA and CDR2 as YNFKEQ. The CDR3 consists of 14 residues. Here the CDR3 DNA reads TGTGCCAGCAGCCAATACCGGGACAGCTACGAGCAGTACTTC. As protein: CASSQYRDSYEQYF.

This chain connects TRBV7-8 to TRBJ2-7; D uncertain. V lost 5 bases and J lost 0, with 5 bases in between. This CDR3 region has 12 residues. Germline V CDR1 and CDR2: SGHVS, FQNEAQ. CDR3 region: CASSPPSYEQYF. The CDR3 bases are TGTGCCAGCAGCCCCCCCTCCTACGAGCAGTACTTC.

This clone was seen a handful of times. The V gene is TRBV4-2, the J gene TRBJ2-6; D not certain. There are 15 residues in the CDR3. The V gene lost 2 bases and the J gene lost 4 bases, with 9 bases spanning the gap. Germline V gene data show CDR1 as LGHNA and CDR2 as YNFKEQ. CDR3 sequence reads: CASSQPGEGANVLTF. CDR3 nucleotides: TGTGCCAGCAGCCAACCCGGCGAGGGGGCCAACGTCCTGACTTTC.

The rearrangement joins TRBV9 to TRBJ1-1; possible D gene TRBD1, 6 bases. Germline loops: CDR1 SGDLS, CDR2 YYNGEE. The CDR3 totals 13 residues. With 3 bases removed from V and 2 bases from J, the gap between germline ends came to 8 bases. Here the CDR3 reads CASSEGQNTEAFF. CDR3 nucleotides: TGTGCCAGCAGCGAGGGACAAAACACTGAAGCTTTCTTT.

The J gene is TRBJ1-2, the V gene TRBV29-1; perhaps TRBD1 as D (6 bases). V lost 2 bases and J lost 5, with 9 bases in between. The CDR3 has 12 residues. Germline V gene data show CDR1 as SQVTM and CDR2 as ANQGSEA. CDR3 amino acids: CSVERTDYGYTF. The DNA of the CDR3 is TGCAGCGTTGAAAGGACAGATTATGGCTACACCTTC.

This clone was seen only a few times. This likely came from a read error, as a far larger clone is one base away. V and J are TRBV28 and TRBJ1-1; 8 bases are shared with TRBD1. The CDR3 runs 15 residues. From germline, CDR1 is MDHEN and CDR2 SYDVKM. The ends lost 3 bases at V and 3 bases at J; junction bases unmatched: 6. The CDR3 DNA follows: TGTGCCAGCAGTTTCAGGACAGGGTTGGACACTGAAGCTTTCTTT. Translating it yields CASSFRTGLDTEAFF. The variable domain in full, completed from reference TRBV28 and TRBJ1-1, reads DVKVTQSSRYLVKRTGEKVFLECVQDMDHENMFWYRQDPGLGLRLIYFSYDVKMKEKGDIPEGYSVSREKKERFSLILESASTNQTSMYLCASSFRTGLDTEAFFGQGTRLTVV.

CDR3 DNA sequence: TGTGCCAGCTCACCAAGTCGGCTAGCGCAGAACACCGGGGAGCTGTTTTTT. It is translated as CASSPSRLAQNTGELFF. The rearrangement joins TRBV18 to TRBJ2-2, with D possibly TRBD2 on 6 matching bases. There are 17 residues in the CDR3. Germline-derived CDR1 and CDR2 are KGHSH and LQKENI. The V end was cut by 2 bases, the J end by 1 base, with 14 bases between.

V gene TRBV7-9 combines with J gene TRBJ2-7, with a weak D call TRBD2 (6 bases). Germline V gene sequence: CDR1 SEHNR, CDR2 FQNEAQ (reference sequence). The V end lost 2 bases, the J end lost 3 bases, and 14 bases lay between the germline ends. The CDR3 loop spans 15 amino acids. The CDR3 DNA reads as TGTGCCAGCAGCTTAACAGCGGGTCGGATCTACGAGCAGTACTTC. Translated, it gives CASSLTAGRIYEQYF.

This CDR3 is CSVEDPPEQYF. CDR3 DNA sequence: TGCAGCGTTGAAGACCCCCCCGAGCAGTACTTC. The V gene is TRBV29-1, the J gene TRBJ2-7, with D unresolved. Germline V gene data show CDR1 as SQVTM and CDR2 as ANQGSEA. The CDR3 loop spans 11 amino acids. V was shortened by 0 bases and J by 6 bases, with 6 bases between the two germline ends.

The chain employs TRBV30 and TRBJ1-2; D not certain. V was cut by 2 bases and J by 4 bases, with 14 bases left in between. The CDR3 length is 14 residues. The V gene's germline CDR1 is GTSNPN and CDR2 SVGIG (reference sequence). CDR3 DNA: TGTGCCTGGAGTAATTTATCAGGAGGCTATGGCTACACCTTC. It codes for CAWSNLSGGYGYTF.

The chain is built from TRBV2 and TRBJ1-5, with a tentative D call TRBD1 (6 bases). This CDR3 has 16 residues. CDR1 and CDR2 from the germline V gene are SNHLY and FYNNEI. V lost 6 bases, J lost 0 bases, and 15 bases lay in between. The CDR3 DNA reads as TGTGCCAGCAGCGAGTGGACAGTTTATAGCAATCAGCCCCAGCATTTT. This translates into CASSEWTVYSNQPQHF. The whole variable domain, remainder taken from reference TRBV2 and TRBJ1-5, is EPEVTQTPSHQVTQMGQEVILRCVPISNHLYFYWYRQILGQKVEFLVSFYNNEISEKSEIFDDQFSVERPDGSNFTLKIRSTKLEDSAMYFCASSEWTVYSNQPQHFGDGTRLSIL.

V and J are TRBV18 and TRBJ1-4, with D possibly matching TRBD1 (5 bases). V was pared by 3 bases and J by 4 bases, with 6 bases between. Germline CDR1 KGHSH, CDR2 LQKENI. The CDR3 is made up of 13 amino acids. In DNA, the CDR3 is TGTGCCAGCTCACCGGGGCATAATGAAAAACTGTTTTTT. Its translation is CASSPGHNEKLFF.